A single sample gave rise to the 25 T cell receptor beta chains below, sequenced in a study of neurological immune-mediated disorders. Specified time point: longitudinal time-point 2. TCRdb fed the 5' RACE reads into MiXCR, producing one record per CDR3 protein. This sample has tens of thousands of distinct CDR3 sequences, with nearly 10% found just once. Sample: PBMCs. The receptors derive from a man younger than 40 in good health.

Many counts were recorded for this clonotype. This chain connects TRBV6-6 to TRBJ1-6; D is unresolved. CDR1 and CDR2 (germline): MNHNY, SVGAGI (reference sequence). This CDR3 spans 16 amino acids. The V and J ends lost 1 base and 0 bases respectively, with 7 bases between them. The CDR3 DNA reads as TGTGCCAGCAGTTACTTGCGGAGCTCCTATAATTCACCCCTCCACTTT. Translated, it gives CASSYLRSSYNSPLHF.

On this clonotype itself: This may stem from a read error, because a much larger clone lies one nucleotide away. The V call is TRBV18, the J call TRBJ2-5; possibly TRBD1 or TRBD2 for D (6 bases each). This CDR3 spans 13 amino acids. Germline CDR1 reads KGHSH; CDR2 reads LQKENI. Trimming left V 10 bases short and J 7 bases short, with 19 bases between. The CDR3 sequence: CATSPGEGGTQYF. The CDR3 DNA reads as TGTGCCACCTCGCCGGGAGAGGGGGGGACCCAGTACTTC.

This clonotype showed up just once. CDR3 sequence: CSASKNSYNEQFF. Written as DNA, the CDR3 is TGCAGTGCTAGCAAGAACTCCTACAATGAGCAGTTCTTC. The V and J genes are TRBV20-1 and TRBJ2-1, with D uncertain. Looked up from germline, CDR1 is DFQATT and CDR2 is SNEGSKA (reference sequence). V shed 3 bases and J shed 0 bases, with 6 bases lying between them. This CDR3 has 13 residues.

This clonotype is categorized as medium-sized (0.01 to 0.1%). J is TRBJ1-4 and V is TRBV29-1, with a tentative D call TRBD1 (5 bases). Germline V lookup: CDR1 SQVTM, CDR2 ANQGSEA. V lost 1 base and J lost 8, with 14 bases in between. The CDR3 is 14 residues long. The CDR3 region is CSVEVGGEGEKLFF. In DNA, the CDR3 is TGCAGCGTTGAAGTAGGAGGGGAGGGCGAAAAACTGTTTTTT.

Ten or more counts support this clonotype. J is TRBJ2-7 and V is TRBV10-2; 13 positions match TRBD2. Germline CDR1 is WSHSY and CDR2 is SAAADI. This CDR3 contains 16 residues. Unmatched junction bases numbered 4, after V lost 0 bases and J lost 5 bases. CDR3 amino acids: CASSESGTSGKHEQYF. CDR3 DNA sequence: TGCGCCAGCAGTGAGTCCGGGACTAGCGGGAAGCACGAGCAGTACTTC.

This clonotype appeared many times. The chain joins TRBV5-1 to TRBJ2-7; D is uncertain. The CDR3 length is 12 residues. Looked up from germline, CDR1 is SGHRS and CDR2 is YFSETQ. Between the trimmed V and J ends, which lost 0 bases and 1 base, there was a span of 2 bases. The DNA of the CDR3 is TGCGCCAGCAGCTTGGAATCCTACGAGCAGTACTTC. Translating it yields CASSLESYEQYF. The whole variable domain, remainder taken from reference TRBV5-1 and TRBJ2-7, is KAGVTQTPRYLIKTRGQQVTLSCSPISGHRSVSWYQQTPGQGLQFLFEYFSETQRNKGNFPGRFSGRQFSNSRSEMNVSTLELGDSALYLCASSLESYEQYFGPGTRLTVT.

This clonotype was seen at least ten times. V is TRBV5-4 and J is TRBJ2-5; no reliable D call. The CDR3 length is 14 residues. The germline V and J ends were trimmed by 1 base and 3 bases, with 10 bases remaining between them. The germline gives CDR1 SGHNT, CDR2 YYREEE (reference sequence). CDR3 in DNA: TGTGCCAGCAGCTTGATATGGCAGAAAGAGACCCAGTACTTC. Encoded protein: CASSLIWQKETQYF.

This clonotype has at least ten counts. The CDR3 DNA reads TGCAGCGTCCTGGGGCGGGCAAGTAACTACGAGCAGTACTTC. Protein sequence: CSVLGRASNYEQYF. V and J are TRBV29-1 and TRBJ2-7; either TRBD1 or TRBD2 may fit D (5 bases each). Between the trimmed V and J ends, which lost 6 bases and 3 bases, there was a span of 18 bases. Germline values: CDR1 SQVTM, CDR2 ANQGSEA. The length of the CDR3 is 14 residues.

This clonotype was found many times. The rearrangement links TRBV12-3 or TRBV12-4 to TRBJ1-2; no definite D call. Trimming cost V 1 base and J 0 bases, with 6 bases left between them. The CDR3 has 14 amino acids. The CDR3 loop reads CASSLGPPNYGYTF. The CDR3, as DNA: TGTGCCAGCAGTTTAGGCCCTCCTAACTATGGCTACACCTTC.

As concerns this clonotype: Being one base from a much bigger clone, this may be a read error. The V call is TRBV5-1, the J call TRBJ1-1; D is ambiguous. The germline V gene encodes CDR1 SGHRS and CDR2 YFSETQ. CDR3 length: 12 amino acids. V shed 4 bases and J shed 1 base, with 5 bases lying between them. The CDR3 DNA reads as TGCGCCAGCAGCACTGAGAACACTGAAGCTTTCTTT. Translation: CASSTENTEAFF.

At least ten counts were recorded for this clonotype. The V call is TRBV11-2, the J call TRBJ2-1; 7 bases are shared with TRBD2. Germline V gives CDR1 SGHAT, CDR2 FQNNGV. This CDR3 region has 14 residues. V shed 7 bases, J shed 7 bases, and the junction held 10 bases outside the gene matches. The CDR3 DNA is TGTGCCAGCAACCTCAACCGGGGGGAAAATGAGCAGTTCTTC. Amino acid sequence: CASNLNRGENEQFF.

This clonotype came up many times. CDR3 DNA sequence: TGTGCCATATTTAGCGGGAGCGAAGAGACCCAGTACTTC. It yields the protein CAIFSGSEETQYF. J is TRBJ2-5 and V is TRBV10-3; 9 bases align to TRBD2. The germline gives CDR1 ENHRY, CDR2 SYGVKD. After removal of 9 bases from V and 3 bases from J, the junction contained 5 bases not matched to a gene. CDR3 length equals 13 residues.

A note on this clonotype: This may be a read error, as it is one base from a much larger clone. This rearrangement joins TRBV7-2 to TRBJ2-7; the D is unclear. There are 14 residues in the CDR3. Germline CDR1 is SGHTA and CDR2 is FQGNSA. The CDR3 loop is CASSSPRARYDQYF. The CDR3 DNA is TGTGCCAGCAGCTCCCCACGGGCCCGCTACGATCAGTACTTC.

This clonotype was picked up many times. This sequence joins TRBV20-1 and TRBJ1-2, with 10 nucleotides matching TRBD1. Looked up from germline, CDR1 is DFQATT and CDR2 is SNEGSKA (reference sequence). CDR3 size: 14 residues. With 0 bases clipped from V and 7 bases from J, the junction kept 5 bases outside the gene matches. CDR3 protein: CSARDQDRGRGYTF. The CDR3 region has the DNA TGCAGTGCTAGAGATCAAGACAGGGGGCGTGGCTACACCTTC.

This clonotype was recorded at least ten times. The V call is TRBV7-9, the J call TRBJ2-7, with 12 bases that match TRBD2. J gave up 6 bases and V 7 bases, and 10 bases lay outside the gene matches. Per germline, CDR1 SEHNR and CDR2 FQNEAQ (reference sequence). CDR3 length: 15 amino acids. CDR3 sequence: CASTTGGTSGREQYF. CDR3 in DNA: TGTGCCAGCACCACTGGGGGGACTAGCGGGCGCGAGCAGTACTTC.

This clonotype was found many times. The gene calls are TRBV7-2 and TRBJ1-1, with unresolved D. Deletions cut 3 bases from V and 6 bases from J, with 11 bases between. Per the germline V gene, CDR1 is SGHTA and CDR2 is FQGNSA. The CDR3 consists of 13 residues. The CDR3 loop is CASSLPEPPEAFF. In nucleotides, the CDR3 is TGTGCCAGCAGCTTGCCGGAGCCTCCTGAAGCTTTCTTT. Using reference TRBV7-2 and TRBJ1-1 for the parts outside the CDR3, the full variable domain is GAGVSQSPSNKVTEKGKDVELRCDPISGHTALYWYRQSLGQGLEFLIYFQGNSAPDKSGLPSDRFSAERTGGSVSTLTIQRTQQEDSAVYLCASSLPEPPEAFFGQGTRLTVV.

This clonotype was picked up a small number of times. The V call is TRBV9, the J call TRBJ1-4, with no clear D. V was cut by 3 bases and J by 6 bases, with 9 bases left in between. Per germline, CDR1 SGDLS and CDR2 YYNGEE. The CDR3 runs to 13 residues. The CDR3 bases are TGTGCCAGCAGCGGGCCCTCCGATGAAAAACTGTTTTTT. This sequence encodes CASSGPSDEKLFF.

Ten or more counts support this clonotype. The gene calls are TRBV20-1 and TRBJ2-7, with 8 positions matching TRBD2. This CDR3 contains 16 residues. V lost 0 bases to trimming and J lost 1 base; unmatched junction nucleotides: 8. Germline CDR1 DFQATT, CDR2 SNEGSKA (reference sequence). Here the CDR3 reads CSAREIVLAVSYEQYF. DNA for the CDR3: TGCAGTGCTAGAGAGATTGTACTAGCGGTTTCCTACGAGCAGTACTTC.

This clonotype has at least ten counts. The chain links TRBV5-1 to TRBJ2-7; 10 bases agree with TRBD2. The CDR3 spans 14 residues. Germline lookup yields CDR1 SGHRS and CDR2 YFSETQ. Germline trimming cut 5 bases from V and 0 bases from J; bases unmatched to any gene: 2. In nucleotides, the CDR3 is TGCGCCAGCAGATGGACTAGCGGCTCCTACGAGCAGTACTTC. As protein: CASRWTSGSYEQYF.

In its sample, this clonotype was seen many times. V and J are TRBV5-5 and TRBJ2-5; TRBD2 agrees at 7 bases. The CDR3 is made up of 13 amino acids. V lost 2 bases to trimming and J lost 4 bases; unmatched junction nucleotides: 2. Germline CDR1 reads SGHKS; CDR2 reads YYEKEE (reference sequence). CDR3 nucleotides: TGTGCCAGCAGCTTTGGCGGGAGAGAGACCCAGTACTTC. Amino acid sequence: CASSFGGRETQYF.

The chain recombines TRBV10-3 with TRBJ2-7; TRBD1 might be the D (5 bases). Germline CDR1 reads ENHRY; CDR2 reads SYGVKD. V was cut by 7 bases and J by 4 bases, with 20 bases left in between. The CDR3 extends over 15 amino acids. The CDR3 coding sequence is TGTGCCATCACCGGAACAGGACCCGCAGGATACGAGCAGTACTTC. Its protein is CAITGTGPAGYEQYF.

The CDR3 spells CASSLDGSPYNEQFF. DNA for the CDR3: TGCGCCAGCAGCTTGGACGGCAGCCCCTACAATGAGCAGTTCTTC. V and J are TRBV5-1 and TRBJ2-1; D gene unclear. Between the trimmed V and J ends, which lost 0 bases and 2 bases, there was a span of 9 bases. This CDR3 region has 15 residues. Germline V gene data show CDR1 as SGHRS and CDR2 as YFSETQ.

This clonotype was recorded at least ten times. V gene TRBV20-1 combines with J gene TRBJ1-6; 9 bases are a match to TRBD1. Trimming took 5 bases from V and 6 from J; bases not matched to a gene: 8. Germline V gene sequence: CDR1 DFQATT, CDR2 SNEGSKA (reference sequence). The length of the CDR3 is 15 residues. CDR3 in DNA: TGCAGTGCTCCTGGGGACAGGGTAACTAATTCACCCCTCCACTTT. Protein: CSAPGDRVTNSPLHF.

This clonotype was seen repeatedly, ten times or more. The genes are TRBV28 and TRBJ2-7; D possibly corresponds to TRBD2 (6 bases). The V gene's germline CDR1 is MDHEN and CDR2 SYDVKM. Trimming pared 5 bases from V and 1 base from J, leaving 9 bases between. The CDR3 sequence is 13 residues long. CDR3 amino acids: CASSRDSSYEQYF. The CDR3 DNA reads TGTGCCAGCAGTAGGGACTCATCCTACGAGCAGTACTTC.

There are many counts of this clonotype. CDR3 region: CASSLVPSGADTQYF. Written as DNA, the CDR3 is TGTGCCAGCAGCTTGGTCCCTAGCGGGGCAGATACGCAGTATTTT. The chain uses TRBV5-5 and TRBJ2-3; 9 bases line up with TRBD2. This CDR3 is 15 amino acids long. With V trimmed by 0 bases and J by 4 bases, 3 bases remained unmatched. Germline assignment: CDR1 SGHKS and CDR2 YYEKEE (reference sequence).